These 29 T cell receptor beta chains were all obtained from the same sample, sequenced in a study of shared clonotypes between healthy human individuals (dated by TCRdb to 2018 to 2020). Library preparation employed the immunoSEQ multiplex PCR assay. TCRdb obtained this table from immuneACCESS and retained in-frame rearrangements with V and J assigned. These tables miss some clones; where compared with another copy, unresolved V genes account for less than half of the shortfall, and the remainder is unexplained. Present in this sample are about 640,000 clones, roughly 78% of which were seen just once. The top ten constitute approximately 1.8% of the sample. The sample taken for sequencing was memory CD4+ T cells sorted from blood. This specimen's cell subset or site label, per the study, means: CD45RA-negative fraction. Source of these receptors: a woman aged 30 to 39 in good health.

This clone appeared a single time. This rearrangement joins TRBV5-1 to TRBJ1-3; 7 bases agree with TRBD1. The CDR3 length is 15 residues. The V segment lost 4 bases and the J segment 0 bases; nucleotides outside the gene matches: 4. Germline V lookup: CDR1 SGHRS, CDR2 YFSETQ. CDR3 nucleotide sequence: TGCGCCAGCAGCATGGGACAGCGCTCTGGAAACACCATATATTTT. It yields the protein CASSMGQRSGNTIYF.

This clone was counted between two and nine times. The chain has TRBV5-4 and TRBJ2-2; D ambiguous. Per germline, CDR1 SGHNT and CDR2 YYREEE (reference sequence). Trimming left V 0 bases short and J 2 bases short, with 2 bases between. This CDR3 region has 13 residues. As DNA, the CDR3 is TGTGCCAGCAGCTTGGATAACACCGGGGAGCTGTTTTTT. Residues: CASSLDNTGELFF.

The genes are TRBV28 and TRBJ1-3, with TRBD1 matching over 10 bases. The germline CDR1 and CDR2 sequences are MDHEN and SYDVKM. The CDR3 totals 16 residues. J gave up 3 bases and V 6 bases, and 8 bases lay outside the gene matches. The CDR3 DNA sequence: TGTGCCAGCAGCCTGGGACAGGGGCCGTATGGAAACACCATATATTTT. It codes for CASSLGQGPYGNTIYF. The complete variable domain, with remaining parts taken from reference TRBV28 and TRBJ1-3, reads DVKVTQSSRYLVKRTGEKVFLECVQDMDHENMFWYRQDPGLGLRLIYFSYDVKMKEKGDIPEGYSVSREKKERFSLILESASTNQTSMYLCASSLGQGPYGNTIYFGEGSWLTVV.

The J gene is TRBJ1-3, the V gene TRBV10-3, with 9 bases matching TRBD1. V lost 8 bases and J lost 2; bases outside the gene matches: 1. Germline V gives CDR1 ENHRY, CDR2 SYGVKD. The CDR3 is 13 residues long. The CDR3 bases are TGTGCCATCTGGACAGGGGCTGGAAACACCATATATTTT. Protein product: CAIWTGAGNTIYF.

The chain has TRBV29-1 and TRBJ2-1, with D perhaps assigned TRBD1 or TRBD2 (5 bases each). This CDR3 has 12 amino acids. V was clipped by 5 bases and J by 4 bases, with 9 bases between them. Germline CDR1 and CDR2: SQVTM and ANQGSEA. CDR3 DNA sequence: TGCAGCGTTTACGGGGCTTACAATGAGCAGTTCTTC. Translated, it gives CSVYGAYNEQFF.

In DNA form, the CDR3 reads TGTGCCAGCAGTGGCGGCAGCGACTGGCCCGCTTTCTTT. It yields the protein CASSGGSDWPAFF. The J gene is TRBJ1-1, the V gene TRBV6-1; D is unclear. The germline V gene encodes CDR1 MNHNS and CDR2 SASEGT. CDR3 size: 13 residues. V dropped 4 bases and J dropped 11 bases, with 17 bases sitting between them.

V and J are TRBV2 and TRBJ1-3; no clear D gene. V was clipped by 4 bases and J by 3 bases, with 10 bases between them. Per germline, CDR1 SNHLY and CDR2 FYNNEI. CDR3 length equals 14 residues. The CDR3 bases are TGTGCCAGCAGTGGCCGGGCCAGTGGAAACACCATATATTTT. Amino acid sequence: CASSGRASGNTIYF.

The chain employs TRBV7-9 and TRBJ1-5, with D tentatively TRBD1 (6 bases). CDR1 and CDR2 (germline): SEHNR, FQNEAQ (reference sequence). CDR3 length: 17 amino acids. The V end was cut by 1 base, the J end by 1 base, with 14 bases between. For the CDR3, the DNA is TGTGCCAGCAGCTTAGGGGGCAGGGGAAGGAGCAATCAGCCCCAGCATTTT. This gives the protein CASSLGGRGRSNQPQHF. Full variable domain (rest looked up from reference TRBV7-9 and TRBJ1-5): DTGVSQNPRHKITKRGQNVTFRCDPISEHNRLYWYRQTLGQGPEFLTYFQNEAQLEKSRLLSDRFSAERPKGSFSTLEIQRTEQGDSAMYLCASSLGGRGRSNQPQHFGDGTRLSIL.

This chain joins TRBV11-1 and TRBJ2-7, with TRBD1 matching over 7 bases. CDR3 length: 14 amino acids. V shed 6 bases, J shed 0 bases, and the junction held 5 bases outside the gene matches. Germline assignment: CDR1 SGHAT and CDR2 FQDESV (reference sequence). Written as DNA, the CDR3 is TGTGCCAGCAGGCGACGGGACAGCTCCTACGAGCAGTACTTC. Its protein is CASRRRDSSYEQYF.

The rearrangement uses TRBV5-5 and TRBJ1-1; D remains unclear. Trimming left V 2 bases short and J 1 base short, with 9 bases between. Germline V gene lookup returns CDR1 SGHKS and CDR2 YYEKEE (reference sequence). There are 14 residues in the CDR3. The CDR3 nucleotides read TGTGCCAGCAGCTTTGAGACACAGAACACTGAAGCTTTCTTT. It encodes CASSFETQNTEAFF.

Details on this clone: Other DNA sequences in the same sample also yield this CDR3. V is TRBV19 and J is TRBJ2-5; D might be TRBD1 or TRBD2, each matching 6 bases. Germline CDR1 reads LNHDA; CDR2 reads SQIVND (reference sequence). This CDR3 comprises 14 residues. V was trimmed by 1 base and J by 2 bases, leaving 8 bases between them. This chain's CDR3 is CASSIAGAQETQYF. The CDR3 coding sequence is TGTGCCAGTAGTATAGCGGGGGCTCAAGAGACCCAGTACTTC.

The chain has TRBV19 and TRBJ1-5, with 8 bases identical to TRBD1. After removal of 6 bases from V and 10 bases from J, the junction contained 23 bases not matched to a gene. Germline CDR1 is LNHDA and CDR2 is SQIVND (reference sequence). The CDR3 runs to 18 residues. CDR3 in amino acids: CASSRITGLTGVVGPQHF. The DNA of the CDR3 is TGTGCCAGTAGCCGTATTACAGGCCTGACAGGGGTGGTAGGTCCCCAGCATTTT.

This clone occurred a few times. This chain connects TRBV2 to TRBJ1-1, with a tentative D call TRBD1 (5 bases). Trimming cost V 11 bases and J 4 bases, with 32 bases left between them. Germline assignment: CDR1 SNHLY and CDR2 FYNNEI. The CDR3 has 18 amino acids. The CDR3 sequence is CAAPPGAFTSSDFTEAFF. In DNA, the CDR3 is TGTGCCGCTCCGCCCGGGGCCTTCACATCGAGCGACTTCACTGAAGCTTTCTTT.

V gene TRBV6-4 combines with J gene TRBJ2-5; 7 bases agree with TRBD2. The V segment lost 5 bases and the J segment 5 bases; nucleotides outside the gene matches: 5. This CDR3 has 13 amino acids. Per germline, CDR1 MRHNA and CDR2 SNTAGT. As DNA, the CDR3 is TGTGCCAGCAGTCGACAGACTAGCGAGACCCAGTACTTC. Amino acids: CASSRQTSETQYF.

This clone was seen more than once but under ten times. The chain carries TRBV5-1 and TRBJ1-4; D perhaps matches TRBD1 (5 bases). The germline V gene encodes CDR1 SGHRS and CDR2 YFSETQ. The CDR3 consists of 14 residues. The V end was cut by 2 bases, the J end by 6 bases, with 11 bases between. The CDR3 nucleotides read TGCGCCAGCAGCTTAATGTCCAGGGATGAAAAACTGTTTTTT. Its translation is CASSLMSRDEKLFF.

Regarding this clone: Other DNA sequences in the sample encode the same CDR3. This rearrangement joins TRBV19 to TRBJ2-5; D might be TRBD1 (5 bases). This CDR3 comprises 12 residues. V was shortened by 2 bases and J by 4 bases, with 5 bases between the two germline ends. Germline CDR1 reads LNHDA; CDR2 reads SQIVND (reference sequence). The CDR3: CASSIQGETQYF. The CDR3 region has the DNA TGTGCCAGTAGTATACAGGGAGAGACCCAGTACTTC.

This clone occurred a few times. The chain uses TRBV6-5 and TRBJ2-7, with D possibly TRBD1 on 6 matching bases. Looked up from germline, CDR1 is MNHEY and CDR2 is SVGAGI. V dropped 4 bases and J dropped 0 bases, with 13 bases sitting between them. The CDR3 contains 15 residues. This CDR3 is CASSFQQGSSYEQYF. The CDR3 DNA reads as TGTGCCAGCAGTTTCCAGCAGGGGAGCTCCTACGAGCAGTACTTC.

This chain joins TRBV7-2 and TRBJ2-5, with TRBD2 identical over 10 bases. This CDR3 is built from 17 residues. CDR1 is SGHTA and CDR2 is FQGNSA in the germline V gene. The junction had 11 bases not matched to a gene; V was cut back by 1 base and J by 6 bases. Here the CDR3 DNA reads TGTGCCAGCAGCTTAGATGGAGCGGGAGGGCCGGGGCAGACCCAGTACTTC. As protein: CASSLDGAGGPGQTQYF.

The chain employs TRBV2 and TRBJ2-3; TRBD1 agrees at 9 bases. CDR1 and CDR2 from the germline V gene are SNHLY and FYNNEI. This CDR3 is built from 14 residues. V trimming: 5 bases; J trimming: 4 bases; junction bases outside the gene matches: 4. In nucleotides, the CDR3 is TGTGCCAGCAGTCTGACAGGGGGATCAGATACGCAGTATTTT. It yields the protein CASSLTGGSDTQYF.

In its sample, this clone was seen once. The CDR3 nucleotides are TGTGCCAGCAGCTTGGGACAGAGCTCTGGGGCCAACGTCCTGACTTTC. It translates to CASSLGQSSGANVLTF. The chain is built from TRBV5-4 and TRBJ2-6; weak D call: TRBD1 (5 bases). The CDR3 is 16 residues long. V gave up 0 bases and J gave up 0 bases, with 7 bases separating them. CDR1 and CDR2 from the germline V gene are SGHNT and YYREEE (reference sequence).

The rearrangement uses TRBV20-1 and TRBJ2-3; D call uncertain. This CDR3 has 11 amino acids. The V gene's germline CDR1 is DFQATT and CDR2 SNEGSKA (reference sequence). V was shortened by 6 bases and J by 4 bases, with 8 bases between the two germline ends. CDR3 in amino acids: CSAAHADTQYF. CDR3 nucleotides: TGCAGTGCCGCACACGCAGATACGCAGTATTTT.

This clone was observed a single time. A read error likely explains this, since a far larger clone differs by one base. The chain combines TRBV5-1 with TRBJ2-5; tentatively, D is TRBD2 (5 bases). Trimming removed 5 bases at V and 2 bases at J, with 7 bases between. Germline V CDR1 and CDR2: SGHRS, YFSETQ. The length of the CDR3 is 12 residues. The CDR3 nucleotides read TGCGCCAGCAGATCGGGGCAAGAGACCCAGTACTTC. It encodes CASRSGQETQYF.

The chain has TRBV19 and TRBJ1-5; 8 bases align to TRBD1. From germline, CDR1 is LNHDA and CDR2 SQIVND (reference sequence). V was pared by 6 bases and J by 1 base, with 8 bases of the junction left unmatched. This CDR3 has 16 amino acids. Here the CDR3 DNA reads TGTGCCAGTAGCACAGCAGGGGGCCTCAGCAATCAGCCCCAGCATTTT. It specifies CASSTAGGLSNQPQHF. Drawing the rest from reference TRBV19 and TRBJ1-5, the complete variable domain is DGGITQSPKYLFRKEGQNVTLSCEQNLNHDAMYWYRQDPGQGLRLIYYSQIVNDFQKGDIAEGYSVSREKKESFPLTVTSAQKNPTAFYLCASSTAGGLSNQPQHFGDGTRLSIL.

CDR3 amino acids: CASSASVVGTGELFF. For the CDR3, the DNA is TGTGCCAGCAGCGCCTCGGTCGTTGGCACCGGGGAGCTGTTTTTT. The J gene is TRBJ2-2, the V gene TRBV9; unclear D gene. Germline V lookup: CDR1 SGDLS, CDR2 YYNGEE. CDR3 length equals 15 residues. With 3 bases removed from V and 4 bases from J, the gap between germline ends came to 13 bases.

CDR3 sequence: CASSRTSGIPYNEQFF. The CDR3 coding sequence is TGTGCCAGCAGCCGCACTAGCGGGATACCCTACAATGAGCAGTTCTTC. The chain combines TRBV21-1 with TRBJ2-1; the D call in the table, TRBD2, was not verified against the DNA. TRBV21-1 corresponds to a pseudogene. This CDR3 comprises 16 residues.

This clone was seen a few times. V gene TRBV5-1 combines with J gene TRBJ1-3; a weak D match, TRBD1 (5 bases). The V gene lost 4 bases and the J gene lost 2 bases, with 13 bases spanning the gap. This CDR3 is 15 amino acids long. The germline V gene has CDR1 SGHRS and CDR2 YFSETQ. The CDR3 nucleotides read TGCGCCAGCAGCCCTGGTGGGGGGGCTGGAAACACCATATATTTT. Translation gives CASSPGGGAGNTIYF.

This clone was observed a single time. With a much larger clone just one base away, this may be a read error. This CDR3 is also generated by other DNA sequences in the sample. The V and J genes are TRBV7-2 and TRBJ2-7; 10 nucleotides agree with TRBD1. The CDR3 is 14 amino acids. J was trimmed by 2 bases and V by 5 bases; bases with no gene match: 3. Germline V gene sequence: CDR1 SGHTA, CDR2 FQGNSA. The CDR3 sequence is CASSLGQGTYEQYF. The DNA for the CDR3 is TGTGCCAGCAGCCTGGGACAGGGGACCTACGAGCAGTACTTC.

The CDR3 DNA is TGTGCCAGCTCATTAGACCCTAACACTGAAGCTTTCTTT. Its protein is CASSLDPNTEAFF. V gene TRBV18 combines with J gene TRBJ1-1; D unclear. Looked up from germline, CDR1 is KGHSH and CDR2 is LQKENI. With 5 bases removed from V and 2 bases from J, the gap between germline ends came to 9 bases. CDR3 length equals 13 residues.

As for this clone: In the same sample, other DNA sequences code for this CDR3. In nucleotides, the CDR3 is TGTGCCAGCAGCTTGTGGGGCGCCGGGGCCAACGTCCTGACTTTC. Translated, it gives CASSLWGAGANVLTF. The chain couples TRBV5-4 to TRBJ2-6, with D possibly TRBD1 on 5 matching bases. Trimming removed 1 base at V and 4 bases at J, with 9 bases between. CDR1 is SGHNT, CDR2 YYREEE, per germline (reference sequence). This CDR3 is 15 amino acids long.